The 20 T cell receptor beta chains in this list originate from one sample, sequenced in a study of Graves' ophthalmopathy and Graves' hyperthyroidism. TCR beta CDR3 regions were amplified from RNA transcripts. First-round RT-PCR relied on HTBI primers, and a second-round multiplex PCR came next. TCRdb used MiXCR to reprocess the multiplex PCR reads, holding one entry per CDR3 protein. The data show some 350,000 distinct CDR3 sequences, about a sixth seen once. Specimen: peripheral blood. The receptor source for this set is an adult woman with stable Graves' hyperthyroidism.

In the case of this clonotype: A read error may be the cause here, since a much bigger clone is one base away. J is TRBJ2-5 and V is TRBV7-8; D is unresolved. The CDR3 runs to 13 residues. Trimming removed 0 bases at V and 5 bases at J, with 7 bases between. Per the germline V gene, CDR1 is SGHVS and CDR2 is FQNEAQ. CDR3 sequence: CASSLAQLETQYF. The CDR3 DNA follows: TGTGCCAGCAGCTTAGCGCAGTTGGAGACCCAGTACTTC.

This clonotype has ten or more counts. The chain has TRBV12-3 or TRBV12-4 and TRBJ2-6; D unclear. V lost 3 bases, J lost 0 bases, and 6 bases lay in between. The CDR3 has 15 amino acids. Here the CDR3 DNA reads TGTGCCAGCAGTTTCTCACACTCTGGGGCCAACGTCCTGACTTTC. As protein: CASSFSHSGANVLTF.

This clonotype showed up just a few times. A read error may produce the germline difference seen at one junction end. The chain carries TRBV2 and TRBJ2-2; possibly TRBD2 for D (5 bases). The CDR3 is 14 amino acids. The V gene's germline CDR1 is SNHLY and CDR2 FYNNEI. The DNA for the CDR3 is TGTGCCAGCAGTTTCGCTGGAGCCACCGGGGAGCTGTGTTTT. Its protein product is CASSFAGATGELCF.

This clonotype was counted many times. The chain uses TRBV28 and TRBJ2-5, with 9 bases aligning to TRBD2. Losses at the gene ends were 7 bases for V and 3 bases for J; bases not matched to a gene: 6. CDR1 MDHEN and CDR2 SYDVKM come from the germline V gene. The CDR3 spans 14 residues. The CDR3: CASTHIAGEETQYF. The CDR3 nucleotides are TGTGCCAGCACCCACATAGCGGGAGAAGAGACCCAGTACTTC.

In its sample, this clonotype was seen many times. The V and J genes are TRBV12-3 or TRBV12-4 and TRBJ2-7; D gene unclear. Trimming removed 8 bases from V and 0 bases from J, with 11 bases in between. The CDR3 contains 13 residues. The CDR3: CASSSRRSYEQYF. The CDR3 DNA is TGTGCCAGCTCCTCCCGTCGCTCCTACGAGCAGTACTTC.

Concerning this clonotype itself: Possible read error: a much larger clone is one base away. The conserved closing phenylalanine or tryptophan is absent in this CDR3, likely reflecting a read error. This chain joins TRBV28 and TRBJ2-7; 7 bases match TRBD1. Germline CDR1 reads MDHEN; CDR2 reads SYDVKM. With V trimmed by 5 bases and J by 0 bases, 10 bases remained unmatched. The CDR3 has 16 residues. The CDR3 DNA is TGTGCCAGCAGTGGGCGACAGGGCCGTAGCTCCTACGAGCAGTACTAC. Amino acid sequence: CASSGRQGRSSYEQYY.

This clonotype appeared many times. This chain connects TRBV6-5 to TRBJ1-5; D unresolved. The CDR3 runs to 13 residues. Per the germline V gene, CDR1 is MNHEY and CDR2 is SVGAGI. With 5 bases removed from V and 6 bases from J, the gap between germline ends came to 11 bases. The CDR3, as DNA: TGTGCCAGCAGTAAATCGATTACTCAGCCCCAGCATTTT. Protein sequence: CASSKSITQPQHF.

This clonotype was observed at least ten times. Here the CDR3 reads CASFQGYEQYF. CDR3 nucleotide sequence: TGTGCCAGCTTTCAGGGCTACGAGCAGTACTTC. The gene calls are TRBV6-2 or TRBV6-3 and TRBJ2-7; the D gene is possibly TRBD1 (5 bases). Trimming left V 8 bases short and J 3 bases short, with 8 bases between. Germline V gene sequence: CDR1 MNHEY, CDR2 SVGEGT. The CDR3 loop spans 11 amino acids.

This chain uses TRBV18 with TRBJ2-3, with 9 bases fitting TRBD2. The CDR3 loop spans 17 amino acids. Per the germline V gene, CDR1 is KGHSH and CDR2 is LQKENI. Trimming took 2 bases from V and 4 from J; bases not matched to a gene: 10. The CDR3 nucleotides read TGTGCCAGCTCACCAAAATTGTCTAGCGGGGAGGCAGATACGCAGTATTTT. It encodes CASSPKLSSGEADTQYF. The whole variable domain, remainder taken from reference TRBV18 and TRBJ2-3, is NAGVMQNPRHLVRRRGQEARLRCSPMKGHSHVYWYRQLPEEGLKFMVYLQKENIIDESGMPKERFSAEFPKEGPSILRIQQVVRGDSAAYFCASSPKLSSGEADTQYFGPGTRLTVL.

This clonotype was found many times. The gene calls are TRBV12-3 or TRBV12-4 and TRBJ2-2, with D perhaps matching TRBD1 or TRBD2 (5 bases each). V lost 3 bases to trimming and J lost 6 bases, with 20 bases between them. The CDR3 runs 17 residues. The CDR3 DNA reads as TGTGCCAGCAGTTTCAGCTGGGACCTTGAGGTCGCCGGGGAGCTGTTTTTT. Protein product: CASSFSWDLEVAGELFF.

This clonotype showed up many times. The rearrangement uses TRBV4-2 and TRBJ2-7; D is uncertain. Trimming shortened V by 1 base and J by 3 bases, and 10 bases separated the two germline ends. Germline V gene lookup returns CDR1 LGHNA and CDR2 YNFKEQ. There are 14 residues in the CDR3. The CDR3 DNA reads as TGTGCCAGCAGCCAAGTAGGCGTACGCTACGAGCAGTACTTC. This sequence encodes CASSQVGVRYEQYF.

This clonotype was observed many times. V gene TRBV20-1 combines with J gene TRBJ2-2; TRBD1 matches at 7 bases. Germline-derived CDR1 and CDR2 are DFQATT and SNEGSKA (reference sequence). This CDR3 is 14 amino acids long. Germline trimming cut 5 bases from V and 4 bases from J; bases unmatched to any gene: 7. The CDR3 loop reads CSAHRGISTGELFF. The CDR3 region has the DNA TGCAGTGCTCACAGGGGAATCAGCACCGGGGAGCTGTTTTTT.

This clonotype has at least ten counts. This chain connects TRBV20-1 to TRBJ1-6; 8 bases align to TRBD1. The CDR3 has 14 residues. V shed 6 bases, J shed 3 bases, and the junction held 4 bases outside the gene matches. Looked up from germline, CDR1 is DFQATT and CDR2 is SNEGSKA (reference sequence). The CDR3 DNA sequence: TGCAGTGCCCCAGGGGGCAGCTATAATTCACCCCTCCACTTT. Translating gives CSAPGGSYNSPLHF.

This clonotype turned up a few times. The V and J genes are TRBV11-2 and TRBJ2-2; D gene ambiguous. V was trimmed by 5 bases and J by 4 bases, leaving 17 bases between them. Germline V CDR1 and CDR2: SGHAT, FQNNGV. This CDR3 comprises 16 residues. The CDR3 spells CASSPLWGGFTGELFF. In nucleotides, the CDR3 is TGTGCCAGCAGCCCATTGTGGGGTGGTTTCACCGGGGAGCTGTTTTTT.

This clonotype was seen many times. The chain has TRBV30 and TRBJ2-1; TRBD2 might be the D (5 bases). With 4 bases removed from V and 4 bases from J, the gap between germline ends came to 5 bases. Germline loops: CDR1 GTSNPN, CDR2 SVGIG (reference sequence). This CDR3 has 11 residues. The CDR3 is CAWTGYNEQFF. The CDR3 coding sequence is TGTGCCTGGACGGGGTACAATGAGCAGTTCTTC.

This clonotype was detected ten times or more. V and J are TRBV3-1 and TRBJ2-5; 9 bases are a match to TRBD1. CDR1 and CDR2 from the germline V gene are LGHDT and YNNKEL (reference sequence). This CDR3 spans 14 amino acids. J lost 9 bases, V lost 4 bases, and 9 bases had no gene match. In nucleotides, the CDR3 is TGTGCCAGCAGCCCTCGACAGGGGGGGGCCCCCCAGTACTTC. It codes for CASSPRQGGAPQYF.

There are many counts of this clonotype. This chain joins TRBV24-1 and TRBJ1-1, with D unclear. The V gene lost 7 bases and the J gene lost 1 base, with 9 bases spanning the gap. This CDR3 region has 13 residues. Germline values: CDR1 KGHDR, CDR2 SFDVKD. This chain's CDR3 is CATSRAANTEAFF. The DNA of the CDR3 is TGTGCCACCAGCCGAGCAGCGAACACTGAAGCTTTCTTT.

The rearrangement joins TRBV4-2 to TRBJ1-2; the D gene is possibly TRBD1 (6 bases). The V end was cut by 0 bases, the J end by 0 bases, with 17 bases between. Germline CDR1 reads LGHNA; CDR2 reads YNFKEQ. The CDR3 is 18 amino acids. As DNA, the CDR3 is TGTGCCAGCAGCCAAGATTGGGCAGGGGAAGCCGCTAACTATGGCTACACCTTC. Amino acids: CASSQDWAGEAANYGYTF.

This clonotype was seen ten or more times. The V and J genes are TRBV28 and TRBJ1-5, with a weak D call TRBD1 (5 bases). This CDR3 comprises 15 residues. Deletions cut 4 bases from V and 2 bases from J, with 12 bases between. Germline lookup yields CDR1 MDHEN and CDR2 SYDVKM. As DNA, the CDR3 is TGTGCCAGCAGTTGGGGGACGGGACGCAATCAGCCCCAGCATTTT. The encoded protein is CASSWGTGRNQPQHF.

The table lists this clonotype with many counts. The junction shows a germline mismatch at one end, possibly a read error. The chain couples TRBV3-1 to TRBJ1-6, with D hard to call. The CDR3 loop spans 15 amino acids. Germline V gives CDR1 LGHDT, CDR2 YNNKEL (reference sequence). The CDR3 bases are TGTGCCAGCAGGCAAGACATAGGGTATAATTCACCCCTCCACTTT. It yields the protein CASRQDIGYNSPLHF. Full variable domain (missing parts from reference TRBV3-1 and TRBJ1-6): DTAVSQTPKYLVTQMGNDKSIKCEQNLGHDTMYWYKQDSKKFLKIMFSYNNKELIINETVPNRFSPKSPDKAHLNLHINSLELGDSAVYFCASRQDIGYNSPLHFGNGTRLTVT.